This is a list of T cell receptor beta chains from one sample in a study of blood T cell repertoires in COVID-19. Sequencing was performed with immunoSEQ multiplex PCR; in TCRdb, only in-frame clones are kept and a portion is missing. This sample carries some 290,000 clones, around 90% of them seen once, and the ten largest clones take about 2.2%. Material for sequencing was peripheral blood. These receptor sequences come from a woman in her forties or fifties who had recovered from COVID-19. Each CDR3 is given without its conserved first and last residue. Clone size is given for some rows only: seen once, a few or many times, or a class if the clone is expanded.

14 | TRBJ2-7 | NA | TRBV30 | AWSPVRLLAFYEQY
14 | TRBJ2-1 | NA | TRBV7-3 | ASSLRRVAGIDEQF
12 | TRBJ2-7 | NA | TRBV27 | ASSRGSTVWEQY
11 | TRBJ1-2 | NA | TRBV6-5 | ASSSLGGYGYT
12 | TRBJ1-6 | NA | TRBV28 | ASRRQGVYSPLH
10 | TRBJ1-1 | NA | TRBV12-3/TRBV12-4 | ASRTGSTEAF
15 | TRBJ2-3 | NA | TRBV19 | ASSILSGGLSTDTQY
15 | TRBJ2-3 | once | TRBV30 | AWSTIELAGSTDTQY
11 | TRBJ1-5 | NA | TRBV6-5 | ASRGDGLRPQH
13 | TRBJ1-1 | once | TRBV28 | ASAGQGTQNTEAF
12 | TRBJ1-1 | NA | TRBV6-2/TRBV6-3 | ASSYSGPNHEAF
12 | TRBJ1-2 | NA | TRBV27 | ASSLGQGYYGYT
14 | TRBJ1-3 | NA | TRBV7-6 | ASSPQTGHSGNTIY
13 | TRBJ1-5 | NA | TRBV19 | ASSGGQVWYQPQH
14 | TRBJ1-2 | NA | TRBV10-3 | AISESFTDRGSGYT
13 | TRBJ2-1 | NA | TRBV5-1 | ASSLVASGGNEQF
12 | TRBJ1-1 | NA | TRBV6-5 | ASSYSPGGTEAF
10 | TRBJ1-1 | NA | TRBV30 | AWARQVTEAF
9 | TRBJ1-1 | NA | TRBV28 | ASRSYTEAF
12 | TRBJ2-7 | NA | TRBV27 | ASSPQGLANEQY
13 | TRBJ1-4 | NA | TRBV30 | AWSVRGMANEKLF
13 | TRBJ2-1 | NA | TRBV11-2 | ASSSRDRVNNEQF
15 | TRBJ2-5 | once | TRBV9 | ASTPGTSGRVEETQY